The clone carrying this TCR beta chain was recorded only once. Its antigen is undetermined. Some clones are missing from TCRdb's copy, which holds only in-frame ones; the method was immunoSEQ multiplex PCR. The data hold over 150,000 clones, with under 95% observed a single time. This sample was taken from a study of T cell responses to AZD1222 COVID-19 vaccine. Whole-study findings and limits: The study found Spike-specific TCR breadth and depth rose after two AZD1222 doses. Repertoire sampling was restricted to post-peak T cell response timepoints. Regions 160-218 and 743-854 dominated among vaccine-associated CD4 TCRs spanning spike. Clonal diversity may have been underestimated, and the donors were mostly white British, with more females than males.

This TCR was recovered from an adult in good health. The sample in question was peripheral blood, obtained on day 0 of MenACWY control vaccination.

CDR3 region: CASSPPPGRAFF. CDR3 in DNA: TGTGCCAGCAGCCCACCGCCGGGACGCGCTTTCTTT. J is TRBJ1-1 and V is TRBV9; D is possibly TRBD1 (5 bases). The CDR3 is 12 amino acids. Trimming took off 4 bases at V and 11 bases at J, with 15 bases between the two ends. In germline, CDR1 is SGDLS, CDR2 YYNGEE. Based on the CDR3 plus reference TRBV9 and TRBJ1-1, the full variable domain is DSGVTQTPKHLITATGQRVTLRCSPRSGDLSVYWYQQSLDQGLQFLIQYYNGEERAKGNILERFSAQQFPDLHSELNLSSLELGDSALYFCASSPPPGRAFFGQGTRLTVV.